This T cell receptor (beta chain) stems from a study of T cell changes during pregnancy in multiple sclerosis. Sequencing used immunoSEQ multiplex PCR; TCRdb keeps in-frame clones, though not all of them. The repertoire holds some 99,000 clones, with over 85% as singletons. Germline assignment: CDR1 SQVTM and CDR2 ANQGSEA. V lost 0 bases and J lost 0, with 14 bases in between. The CDR3 sequence is 16 residues long. The chain has TRBV29-1 and TRBJ1-1; perhaps TRBD1 as D (6 bases). The source material was peripheral blood, sampled after pregnancy. The sequence derives from a female donor with multiple sclerosis, enrolled in a pregnancy study. Here the CDR3 reads CSVEDRNRALNTEAFF. The CDR3 nucleotides read TGCAGCGTTGAAGATCGGAACAGGGCTTTGAACACTGAAGCTTTCTTT.